The TCR beta chain described here comes from a study of T-cell reconstitution after alpha-beta-depleted transplantation in children (dated by TCRdb to about 2016). About the full investigation: The study quantitatively tracked T-cell immune reconstitution after TCRalphabeta/CD19-depleted allogeneic hematopoietic cell transplantation in children using TCR repertoire profiling.

This clonotype was found many times. The specificity of this receptor is unknown. The sample holds no much larger clone one base away, and base qualities are not on file. The library came from PCR. For sequencing, an Illumina HiSeq 2500 was employed. TCR libraries were prepared with molecular barcoding, using unique molecular identifiers to normalize TCRbeta repertoire quantification. TCRdb itself trimmed the public reads at Q25 with fastp, ran MiXCR and retained productive beta chains. Each record represents a unique CDR3 protein, reported with the most common genes and DNA among its rows. A total of some 250,000 distinct CDR3 sequences appear in this sample, about 12% of them only once. The ten largest clones capture over 2% of the sample. The germline V gene supplies CDR1 SQVTM and CDR2 ANQGSEA. V sheds 7 bases and J sheds 4 bases, leaving 27 bases between their ends. Including cysteine and phenylalanine, the CDR3 has 17 amino acids. CDR3 DNA is the only sequence kept; it has 51 bases, read in frame from the first base.

This sequence was found in a human donor who donated a stem cell graft to a child with acute lymphoblastic leukemia. This specimen consisted of PBMCs from the stem cell graft donor, obtained from the stem cell graft. The sequence links TRBV29-1 to TRBJ2-3; the D gene is perhaps TRBD2, on 6 matching bases. CDR3 sequence: CSAKNSGLTGASDTQYF. The DNA sequence is TGCAGCGCTAAGAATTCGGGACTCACCGGGGCCTCAGATACGCAGTATTTT.